The 3 T cell receptor beta chains below come from one sample, sequenced in a study of blood T cell repertoires in COVID-19. Using immunoSEQ multiplex PCR, the repertoire was profiled, and TCRdb retains in-frame clones only, with some absent. The repertoire holds approximately 70,000 clones, with 80% to 85% as singletons. Sequenced material: peripheral blood. The receptors stem from a woman aged 60-70 years with acute or convalescent COVID-19.

This clone occurred once. The rearrangement links TRBV2 to TRBJ2-7; tentatively, D is TRBD1 (6 bases). Trimming took off 5 bases at V and 4 bases at J, with 15 bases between the two ends. This CDR3 is built from 14 residues. From germline, CDR1 is SNHLY and CDR2 FYNNEI. This CDR3 reads CASSWTESSYEQYF. CDR3 in DNA: TGTGCCAGCAGTTGGACAGAAAGTTCTTACGAGCAGTACTTC.

J is TRBJ2-7 and V is TRBV6-5, with D hard to call. The germline V gene encodes CDR1 MNHEY and CDR2 SVGAGI. The CDR3 is 12 residues long. V dropped 6 bases and J dropped 7 bases, with 13 bases sitting between them. The CDR3 DNA follows: TGTGCCAGCAGCCCCGGAGTCGTGGAGCAGTACTTC. This codes for CASSPGVVEQYF.

The CDR3 nucleotides read TGTGCCAGCTCACCACAGGGGCACCCTAATGAAAAACTGTTTTTT. Protein: CASSPQGHPNEKLFF. The chain recombines TRBV18 with TRBJ1-4; D might be TRBD1 (5 bases). This CDR3 region has 15 residues. Trimming shortened V by 1 base and J by 3 bases, and 9 bases separated the two germline ends. Germline V gene data show CDR1 as KGHSH and CDR2 as LQKENI.